Each of the 12 T cell receptor beta chains below was sequenced from the same sample in a study of cytomegalovirus exposure and HLA in healthy donors. PCR was performed using 60 Vbeta and 13 Jbeta primers. Profiled with immunoSEQ multiplex PCR; TCRdb holds only in-frame clones, not every one. The sample shows fewer than 150,000 clones, about 73% of them seen only once. The sample was PBMCs. The origin of the receptors is a woman aged 40-49 years in good health and CMV-seronegative.

This chain links TRBV5-5 with TRBJ1-3, with D maybe TRBD1 (6 bases). Germline-derived CDR1 and CDR2 are SGHKS and YYEKEE (reference sequence). Trimming cost V 6 bases and J 2 bases, with 12 bases left between them. CDR3 length: 14 residues. The CDR3 is CASTLRTAGNTIYF. CDR3 nucleotide sequence: TGTGCCAGCACCCTTCGGACAGCTGGAAACACCATATATTTT.

In regard to this clone: The same CDR3 can be traced to other DNA sequences in this sample. This chain uses TRBV6-5 with TRBJ2-3; 11 bases are shared with TRBD2. V shed 4 bases and J 6 bases; nucleotides not matched to a gene: 9. This CDR3 has 16 amino acids. The germline V gene has CDR1 MNHEY and CDR2 SVGAGI. This CDR3 is CASSSRLAGNTDTQYF. CDR3 nucleotides: TGTGCCAGCAGTTCCAGACTAGCGGGGAACACCGATACGCAGTATTTT.

The chain employs TRBV6-1 and TRBJ2-3; no clear D gene. This CDR3 is built from 14 residues. V gave up 4 bases and J gave up 6 bases, with 14 bases separating them. Germline-derived CDR1 and CDR2 are MNHNS and SASEGT. CDR3 sequence: CASSVPLGTDTQYF. The CDR3 coding sequence is TGTGCCAGCAGTGTGCCCCTCGGTACTGATACGCAGTATTTT.

V usage is TRBV7-2 and J usage is TRBJ1-2; 12 bases line up with TRBD1. CDR3 size: 16 residues. The germline CDR1 and CDR2 sequences are SGHTA and FQGNSA. The ends lost 0 bases at V and 8 bases at J; junction bases unmatched: 7. CDR3 coding DNA: TGTGCCAGCAGCTTAGCGGGACAGGGGGCGTATGGCGGCTACACCTTC. This codes for CASSLAGQGAYGGYTF.

The chain is built from TRBV7-3 and TRBJ2-1; D not certain. Trimming pared 4 bases from V and 7 bases from J, leaving 11 bases between. The CDR3 runs to 13 residues. Germline CDR1 SGHTA, CDR2 FQGTGA. This CDR3 is CASSSVGYNEQFF. Written as DNA, the CDR3 is TGTGCCAGCAGCTCCGTCGGGTATAATGAGCAGTTCTTC.

The gene calls are TRBV7-8 and TRBJ1-1, with TRBD1 matching over 7 bases. CDR1 and CDR2 (germline): SGHVS, FQNEAQ. This CDR3 is built from 14 residues. V trimming: 5 bases; J trimming: 2 bases; junction bases outside the gene matches: 5. This CDR3 is CASSTRTGNTEAFF. The CDR3 DNA sequence: TGTGCCAGCAGCACGAGGACAGGCAACACTGAAGCTTTCTTT.

This chain joins TRBV18 and TRBJ2-5; 9 bases fit TRBD2. The CDR3 length is 14 residues. Losses at the gene ends were 5 bases for V and 5 bases for J; bases not matched to a gene: 6. The V gene's germline CDR1 is KGHSH and CDR2 LQKENI. The CDR3 reads CASSMGLAPETQYF. The CDR3 bases are TGTGCCAGCTCAATGGGACTAGCCCCGGAGACCCAGTACTTC.

The chain employs TRBV6-1 and TRBJ2-4; 11 bases agree with TRBD2. Germline values: CDR1 MNHNS, CDR2 SASEGT. Trimming took 6 bases from V and 7 from J; bases not matched to a gene: 8. The CDR3 contains 15 residues. CDR3 DNA sequence: TGTGCCAGCAGCCATACTAGCGGGGGCGTCAACATTCAGTACTTC. Amino acid sequence: CASSHTSGGVNIQYF.

The chain joins TRBV29-1 to TRBJ1-2, with 9 bases fitting TRBD1. The germline V gene has CDR1 SQVTM and CDR2 ANQGSEA. J was trimmed by 4 bases and V by 7 bases; bases with no gene match: 13. This CDR3 comprises 15 residues. In DNA, the CDR3 is TGCAGCGCCGCATCCGGGACAGGGTTTGTCTATGGCTACACCTTC. This encodes CSAASGTGFVYGYTF.

The rearrangement uses TRBV4-3 and TRBJ1-6; TRBD1 aligns across 9 bases. The length of the CDR3 is 18 residues. V trimming: 1 base; J trimming: 6 bases; junction bases outside the gene matches: 10. Germline V gene data show CDR1 as LGHNA and CDR2 as YSLEER. The CDR3 sequence: CASSQGAAGGQGNSPLHF. In DNA, the CDR3 is TGCGCCAGCAGCCAAGGCGCCGCGGGGGGACAGGGTAATTCACCCCTCCACTTT.

The chain links TRBV21-1 to TRBJ1-1. TRBV21-1 has pseudogene status. The CDR3 runs to 12 residues. The chain's CDR3 is CASSTKRTEAFF. The DNA for the CDR3 is TGTGCCAGCAGCACAAAGAGAACTGAAGCTTTCTTT.

The gene calls are TRBV2 and TRBJ1-1; D possibly corresponds to TRBD1 (6 bases). This CDR3 is 13 amino acids long. Trimming shortened V by 4 bases and J by 4 bases, and 10 bases separated the two germline ends. CDR1 is SNHLY and CDR2 is FYNNEI in the germline V gene. In nucleotides, the CDR3 is TGTGCCAGCAGTGCGGACAGTTTCACTGAAGCTTTCTTT. Protein product: CASSADSFTEAFF.